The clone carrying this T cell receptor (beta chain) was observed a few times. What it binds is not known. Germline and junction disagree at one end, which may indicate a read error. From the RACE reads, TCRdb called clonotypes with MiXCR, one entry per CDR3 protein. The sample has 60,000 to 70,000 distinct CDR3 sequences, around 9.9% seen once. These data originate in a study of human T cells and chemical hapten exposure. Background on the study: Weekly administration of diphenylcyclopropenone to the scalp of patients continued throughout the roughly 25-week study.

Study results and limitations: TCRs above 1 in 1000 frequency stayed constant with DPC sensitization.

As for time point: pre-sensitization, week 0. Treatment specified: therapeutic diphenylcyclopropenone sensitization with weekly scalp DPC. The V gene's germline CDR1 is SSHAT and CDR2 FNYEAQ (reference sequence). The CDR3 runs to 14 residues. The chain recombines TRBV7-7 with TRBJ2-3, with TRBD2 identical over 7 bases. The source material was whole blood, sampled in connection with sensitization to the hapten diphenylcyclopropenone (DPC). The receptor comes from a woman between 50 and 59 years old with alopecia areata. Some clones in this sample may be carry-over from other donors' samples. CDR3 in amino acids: CASSRSGRTDTQYF. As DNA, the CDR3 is TGTGCTAGCAGCCGTAGCGGGCGCACAGATACGCAGTATTTT. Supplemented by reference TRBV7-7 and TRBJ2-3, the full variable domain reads GAGVSQSPRYKVTKRGQDVTLRCDPISSHATLYWYQQALGQGPEFLTYFNYEAQPDKSGLPSDRFSAERPEGSISTLTIQRTEQRDSAMYRCASSRSGRTDTQYFGPGTRLTVL.